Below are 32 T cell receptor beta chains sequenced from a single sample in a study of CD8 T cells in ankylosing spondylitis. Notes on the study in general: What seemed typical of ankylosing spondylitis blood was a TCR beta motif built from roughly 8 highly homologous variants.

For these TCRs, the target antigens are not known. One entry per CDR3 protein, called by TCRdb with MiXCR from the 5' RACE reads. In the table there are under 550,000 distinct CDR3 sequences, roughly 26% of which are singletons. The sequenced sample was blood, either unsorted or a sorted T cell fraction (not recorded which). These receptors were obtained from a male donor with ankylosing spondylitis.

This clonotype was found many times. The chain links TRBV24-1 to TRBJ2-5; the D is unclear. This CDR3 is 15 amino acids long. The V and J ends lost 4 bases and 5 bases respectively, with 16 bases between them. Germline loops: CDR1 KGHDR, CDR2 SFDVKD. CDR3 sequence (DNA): TGTGCCACCAGTGACCGCCTCAACTTTGTGGAGACCCAGTACTTC. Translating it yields CATSDRLNFVETQYF.

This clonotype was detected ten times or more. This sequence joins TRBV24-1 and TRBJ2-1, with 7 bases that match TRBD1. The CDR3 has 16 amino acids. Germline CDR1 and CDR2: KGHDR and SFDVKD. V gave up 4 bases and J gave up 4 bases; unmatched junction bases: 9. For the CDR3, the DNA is TGTGCCACCAGTGAAACCACAGGGGCACTGTACAATGAGCAGTTCTTC. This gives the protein CATSETTGALYNEQFF.

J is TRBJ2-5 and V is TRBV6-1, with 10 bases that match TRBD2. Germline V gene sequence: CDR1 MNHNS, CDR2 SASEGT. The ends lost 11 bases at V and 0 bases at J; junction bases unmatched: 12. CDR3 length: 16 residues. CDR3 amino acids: CAAQPPAGGYQETQYF. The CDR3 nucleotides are TGTGCCGCTCAACCACCAGCGGGAGGGTACCAAGAGACCCAGTACTTC.

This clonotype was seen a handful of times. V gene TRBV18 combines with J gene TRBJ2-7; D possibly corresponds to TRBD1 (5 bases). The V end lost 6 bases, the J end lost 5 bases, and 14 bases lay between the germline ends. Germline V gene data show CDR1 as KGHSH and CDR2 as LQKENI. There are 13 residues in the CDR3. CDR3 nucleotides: TGTGCCAGCTCTACAGGAGAGCCTGACGAGCAGTACTTC. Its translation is CASSTGEPDEQYF.

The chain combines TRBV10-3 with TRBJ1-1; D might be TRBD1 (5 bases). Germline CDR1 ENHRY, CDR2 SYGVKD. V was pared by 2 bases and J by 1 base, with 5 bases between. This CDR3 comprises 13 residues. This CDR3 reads CAISEGGNTEAFF. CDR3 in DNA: TGTGCCATCAGTGAGGGGGGGAACACTGAAGCTTTCTTT.

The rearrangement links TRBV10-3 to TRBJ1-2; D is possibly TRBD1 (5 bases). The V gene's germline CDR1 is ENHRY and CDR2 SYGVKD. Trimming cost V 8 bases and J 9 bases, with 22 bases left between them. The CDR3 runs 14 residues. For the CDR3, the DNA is TGTGCCATCGGGACGGGCCCGCTCTCCCTTAGCTACACCTTC. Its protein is CAIGTGPLSLSYTF.

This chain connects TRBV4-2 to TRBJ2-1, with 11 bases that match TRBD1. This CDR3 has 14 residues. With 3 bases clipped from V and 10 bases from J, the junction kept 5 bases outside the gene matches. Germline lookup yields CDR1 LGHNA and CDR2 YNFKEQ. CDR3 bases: TGTGCCAGCAGCCAGCGGGACAGGGGGGGAGAGCAGTTCTTC. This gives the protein CASSQRDRGGEQFF.

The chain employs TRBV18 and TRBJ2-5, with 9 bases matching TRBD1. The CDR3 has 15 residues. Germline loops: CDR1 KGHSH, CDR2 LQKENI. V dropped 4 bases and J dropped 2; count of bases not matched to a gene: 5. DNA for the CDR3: TGTGCCAGCTCACTTCGGACAGGGGATCAAGAGACCCAGTACTTC. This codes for CASSLRTGDQETQYF.

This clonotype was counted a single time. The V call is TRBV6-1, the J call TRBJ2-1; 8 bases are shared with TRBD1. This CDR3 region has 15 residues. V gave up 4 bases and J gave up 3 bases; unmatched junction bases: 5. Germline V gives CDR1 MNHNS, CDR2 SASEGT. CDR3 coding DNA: TGTGCCAGCAGTGGAGACAGGGGCTTCTACAATGAGCAGTTCTTC. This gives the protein CASSGDRGFYNEQFF.

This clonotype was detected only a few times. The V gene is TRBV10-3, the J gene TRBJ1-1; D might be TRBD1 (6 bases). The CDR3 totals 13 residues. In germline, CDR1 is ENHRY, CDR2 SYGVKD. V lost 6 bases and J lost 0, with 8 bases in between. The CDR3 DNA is TGTGCCATCAGGGGACAAGTGAACACTGAAGCTTTCTTT. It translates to CAIRGQVNTEAFF.

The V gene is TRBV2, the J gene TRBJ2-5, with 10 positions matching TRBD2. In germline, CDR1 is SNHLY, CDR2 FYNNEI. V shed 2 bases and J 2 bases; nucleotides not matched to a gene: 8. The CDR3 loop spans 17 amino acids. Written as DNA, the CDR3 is TGTGCCAGCAGTGAAAGGCTAGCGGGAGTGGGACAAGAGACCCAGTACTTC. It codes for CASSERLAGVGQETQYF.

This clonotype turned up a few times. As DNA, the CDR3 is TGTGCCAGCAGCCTCGGGAGGGAAGGCAGTCAGCCCCAGCATTTT. It codes for CASSLGREGSQPQHF. The rearrangement links TRBV5-7 to TRBJ1-5; D unresolved. TRBV5-7 is recorded as an ORF, its role being uncertain. V lost 4 bases, J lost 6 bases, and 17 bases lay in between. The CDR3 runs 15 residues.

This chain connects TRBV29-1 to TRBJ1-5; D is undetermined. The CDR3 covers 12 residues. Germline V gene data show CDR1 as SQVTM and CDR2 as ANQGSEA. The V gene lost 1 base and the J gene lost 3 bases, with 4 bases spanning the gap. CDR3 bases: TGCAGCGTTGAAGCTCCCAATCAGCCCCAGCATTTT. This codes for CSVEAPNQPQHF.

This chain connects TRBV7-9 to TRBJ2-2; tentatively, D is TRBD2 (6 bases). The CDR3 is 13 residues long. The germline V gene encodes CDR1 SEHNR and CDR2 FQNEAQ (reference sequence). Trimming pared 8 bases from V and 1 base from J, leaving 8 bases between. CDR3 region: CASVSGNTGELFF. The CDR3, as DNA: TGTGCCAGCGTTAGCGGGAACACCGGGGAGCTGTTTTTT.

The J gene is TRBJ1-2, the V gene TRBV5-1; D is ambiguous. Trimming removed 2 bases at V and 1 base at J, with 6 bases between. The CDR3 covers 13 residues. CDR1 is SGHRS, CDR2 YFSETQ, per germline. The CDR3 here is CASSLAYNYGYTF. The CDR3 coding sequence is TGCGCCAGCAGCTTAGCCTATAACTATGGCTACACCTTC.

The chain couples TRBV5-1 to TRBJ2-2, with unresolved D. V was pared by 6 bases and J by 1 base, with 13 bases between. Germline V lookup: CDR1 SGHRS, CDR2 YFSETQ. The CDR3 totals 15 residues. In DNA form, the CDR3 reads TGCGCCAGCACCCTGTTGAACCTGAACACCGGGGAGCTGTTTTTT. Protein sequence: CASTLLNLNTGELFF.

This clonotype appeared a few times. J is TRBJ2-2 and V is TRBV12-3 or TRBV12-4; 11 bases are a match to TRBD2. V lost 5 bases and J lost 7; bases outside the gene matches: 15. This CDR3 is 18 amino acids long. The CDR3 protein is CASSRRAVTSGAGGELFF. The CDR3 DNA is TGTGCCAGCAGTCGCCGCGCGGTGACTAGCGGGGCGGGCGGGGAGCTGTTTTTT.

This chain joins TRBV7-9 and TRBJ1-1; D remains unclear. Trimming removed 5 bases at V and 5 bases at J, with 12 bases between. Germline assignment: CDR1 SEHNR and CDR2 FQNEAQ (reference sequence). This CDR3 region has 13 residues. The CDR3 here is CASSALGVTEAFF. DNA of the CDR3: TGTGCCAGCAGCGCCCTCGGGGTAACTGAAGCTTTCTTT.

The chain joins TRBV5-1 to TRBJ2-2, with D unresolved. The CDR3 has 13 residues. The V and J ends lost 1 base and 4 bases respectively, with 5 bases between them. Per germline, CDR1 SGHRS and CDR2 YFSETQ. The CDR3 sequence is CASSLISTGELFF. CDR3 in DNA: TGCGCCAGCAGCTTGATAAGCACCGGGGAGCTGTTTTTT.

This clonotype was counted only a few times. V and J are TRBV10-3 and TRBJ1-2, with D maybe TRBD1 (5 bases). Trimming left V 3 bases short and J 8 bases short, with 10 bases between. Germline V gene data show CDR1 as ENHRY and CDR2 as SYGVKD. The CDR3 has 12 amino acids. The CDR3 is CAISDPGKGYTF. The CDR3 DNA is TGTGCCATCAGTGACCCAGGGAAAGGCTACACCTTC.

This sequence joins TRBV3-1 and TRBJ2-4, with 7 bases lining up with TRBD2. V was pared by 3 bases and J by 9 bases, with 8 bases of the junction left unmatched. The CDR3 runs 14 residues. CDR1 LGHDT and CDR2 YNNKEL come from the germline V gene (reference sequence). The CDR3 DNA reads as TGTGCCAGCAGCCAGGGGCTAGCGGTTGGCATTCAGTACTTC. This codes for CASSQGLAVGIQYF. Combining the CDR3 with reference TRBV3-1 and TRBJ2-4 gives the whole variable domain DTAVSQTPKYLVTQMGNDKSIKCEQNLGHDTMYWYKQDSKKFLKIMFSYNNKELIINETVPNRFSPKSPDKAHLNLHINSLELGDSAVYFCASSQGLAVGIQYFGAGTRLSVL.

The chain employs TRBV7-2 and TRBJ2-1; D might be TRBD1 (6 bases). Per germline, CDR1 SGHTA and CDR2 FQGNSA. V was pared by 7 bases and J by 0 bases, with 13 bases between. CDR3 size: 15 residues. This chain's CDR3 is CASTSRDNSYNEQFF. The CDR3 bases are TGTGCCAGCACCTCCCGGGACAACTCCTACAATGAGCAGTTCTTC.

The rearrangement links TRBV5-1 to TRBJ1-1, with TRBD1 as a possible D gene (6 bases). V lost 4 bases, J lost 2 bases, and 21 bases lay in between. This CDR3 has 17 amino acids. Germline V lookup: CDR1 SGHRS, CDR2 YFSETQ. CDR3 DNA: TGCGCCAGCAGCCCCCAGGGGTACGCGGAGGTAAACACTGAAGCTTTCTTT. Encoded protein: CASSPQGYAEVNTEAFF.

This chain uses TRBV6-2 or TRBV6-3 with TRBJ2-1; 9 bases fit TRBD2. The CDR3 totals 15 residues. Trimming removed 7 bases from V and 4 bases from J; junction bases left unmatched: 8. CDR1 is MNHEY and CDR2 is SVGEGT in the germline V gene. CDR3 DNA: TGTGCCAGCACCACGCGACTAGCGGCGTACAATGAGCAGTTCTTC. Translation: CASTTRLAAYNEQFF.

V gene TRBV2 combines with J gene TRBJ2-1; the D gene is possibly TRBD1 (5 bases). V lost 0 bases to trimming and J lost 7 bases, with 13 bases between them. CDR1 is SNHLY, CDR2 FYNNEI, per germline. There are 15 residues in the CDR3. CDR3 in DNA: TGTGCCAGCAGTGAAGCGCTTCGACAGATAAATGAGCAGTTCTTC. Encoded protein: CASSEALRQINEQFF. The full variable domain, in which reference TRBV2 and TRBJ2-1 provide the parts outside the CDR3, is EPEVTQTPSHQVTQMGQEVILRCVPISNHLYFYWYRQILGQKVEFLVSFYNNEISEKSEIFDDQFSVERPDGSNFTLKIRSTKLEDSAMYFCASSEALRQINEQFFGPGTRLTVL.

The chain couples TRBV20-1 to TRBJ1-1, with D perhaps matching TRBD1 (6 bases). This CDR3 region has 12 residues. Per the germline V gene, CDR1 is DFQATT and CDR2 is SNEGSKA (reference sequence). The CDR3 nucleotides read TGCAGGCGGGGGACACCGAACACTGAAGCTTTCTTT. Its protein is CRRGTPNTEAFF.

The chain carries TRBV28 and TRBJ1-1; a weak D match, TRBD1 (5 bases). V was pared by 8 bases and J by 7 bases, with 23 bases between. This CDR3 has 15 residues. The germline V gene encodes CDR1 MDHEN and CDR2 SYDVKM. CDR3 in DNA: TGTGCCAGCCCCCCCCGGTCAGGCGCTACAGGTGAAGCTTTCTTT. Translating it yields CASPPRSGATGEAFF. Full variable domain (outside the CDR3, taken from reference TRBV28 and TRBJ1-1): DVKVTQSSRYLVKRTGEKVFLECVQDMDHENMFWYRQDPGLGLRLIYFSYDVKMKEKGDIPEGYSVSREKKERFSLILESASTNQTSMYLCASPPRSGATGEAFFGQGTRLTVV.

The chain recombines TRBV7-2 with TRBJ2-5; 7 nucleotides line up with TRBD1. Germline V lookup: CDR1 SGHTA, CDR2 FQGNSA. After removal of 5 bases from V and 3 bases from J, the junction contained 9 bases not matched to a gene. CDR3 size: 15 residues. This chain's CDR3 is CASSIQTGLKETQYF. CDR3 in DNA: TGTGCCAGCAGCATACAGACAGGGCTCAAAGAGACCCAGTACTTC.

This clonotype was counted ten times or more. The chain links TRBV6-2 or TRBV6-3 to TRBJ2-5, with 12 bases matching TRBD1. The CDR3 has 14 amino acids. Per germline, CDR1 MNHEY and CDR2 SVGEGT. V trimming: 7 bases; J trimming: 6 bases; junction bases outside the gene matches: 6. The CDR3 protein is CASTEGQGAKTQYF. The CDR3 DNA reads TGTGCCAGCACTGAGGGACAGGGGGCTAAGACCCAGTACTTC.

This chain's CDR3 is CSVEETIGELFF. CDR3 nucleotides: TGCAGCGTTGAAGAAACTATCGGGGAGCTGTTTTTT. The gene calls are TRBV29-1 and TRBJ2-2; D not resolved. V shed 0 bases and J shed 7 bases, with 6 bases lying between them. Germline CDR1 and CDR2: SQVTM and ANQGSEA. CDR3 length: 12 amino acids.

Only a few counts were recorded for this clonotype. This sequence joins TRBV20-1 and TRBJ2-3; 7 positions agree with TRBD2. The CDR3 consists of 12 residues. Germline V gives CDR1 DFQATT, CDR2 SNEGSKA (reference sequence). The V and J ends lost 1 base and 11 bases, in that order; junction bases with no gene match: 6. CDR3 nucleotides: TGCAGTGCTAGAGCTAGCGGCCCGGTGCAGTATTTT. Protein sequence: CSARASGPVQYF.

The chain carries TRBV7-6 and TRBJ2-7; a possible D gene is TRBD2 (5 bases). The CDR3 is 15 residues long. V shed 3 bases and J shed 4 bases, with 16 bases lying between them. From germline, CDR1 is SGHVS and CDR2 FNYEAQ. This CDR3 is CASSFGDPVIYEQYV. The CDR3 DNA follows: TGTGCCAGCAGCTTCGGGGATCCCGTGATTTACGAGCAGTACGTC.